What follows are 3 T cell receptor beta chains derived from one specimen sequenced in a study of blood T cell repertoires in COVID-19. Only in-frame clones appear in the TCRdb table, and some are missing; sequencing was by immunoSEQ multiplex PCR. Of tens of thousands of clones listed, around 68% are singletons. The sequenced sample was peripheral blood. The origin of the receptors is a woman aged 70-85 years with acute or convalescent COVID-19.

The rearrangement uses TRBV7-5 and TRBJ2-1; the table's TRBD2 call for D was not verified on the DNA. TRBV7-5 has pseudogene status. This CDR3 spans 17 amino acids. The CDR3 loop reads CVRSPDLAGPLVNEQFF. CDR3 DNA: TGTGTCAGAAGCCCGGACTTAGCGGGACCCCTCGTGAATGAGCAGTTCTTC.

In DNA form, the CDR3 reads TGTGCCAGCGGGGGGAGGTACAATGAGCAGTTCTTC. Amino acid sequence: CASGGRYNEQFF. The chain joins TRBV6-5 to TRBJ2-1, with a tentative D call TRBD2 (6 bases). The V end lost 8 bases, the J end lost 4 bases, and 9 bases lay between the germline ends. Germline V lookup: CDR1 MNHEY, CDR2 SVGAGI. This CDR3 comprises 12 residues.

The chain couples TRBV9 to TRBJ1-2, with 9 bases aligning to TRBD1. The CDR3 is made up of 15 amino acids. The ends lost 7 bases at V and 2 bases at J; junction bases unmatched: 9. Germline V gene sequence: CDR1 SGDLS, CDR2 YYNGEE. This CDR3 is CASSKDRGGNYGYTF. Here the CDR3 DNA reads TGTGCCAGCTCCAAGGACAGGGGCGGCAACTATGGCTACACCTTC.